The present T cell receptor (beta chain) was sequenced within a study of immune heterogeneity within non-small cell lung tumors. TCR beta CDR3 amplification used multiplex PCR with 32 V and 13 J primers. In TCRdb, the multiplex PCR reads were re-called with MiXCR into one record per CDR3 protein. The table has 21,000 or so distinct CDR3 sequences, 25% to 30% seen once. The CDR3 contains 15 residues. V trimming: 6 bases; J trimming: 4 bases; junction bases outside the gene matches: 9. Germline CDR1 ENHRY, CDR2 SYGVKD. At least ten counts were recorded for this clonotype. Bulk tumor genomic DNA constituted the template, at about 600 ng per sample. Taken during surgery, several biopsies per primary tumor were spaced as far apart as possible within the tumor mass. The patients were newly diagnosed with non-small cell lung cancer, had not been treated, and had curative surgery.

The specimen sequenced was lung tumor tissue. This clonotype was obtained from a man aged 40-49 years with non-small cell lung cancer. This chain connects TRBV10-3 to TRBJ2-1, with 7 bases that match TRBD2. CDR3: CAIRRGGSPYNEQFF. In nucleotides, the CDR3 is TGTGCCATCAGACGGGGCGGGAGCCCGTACAATGAGCAGTTCTTC.